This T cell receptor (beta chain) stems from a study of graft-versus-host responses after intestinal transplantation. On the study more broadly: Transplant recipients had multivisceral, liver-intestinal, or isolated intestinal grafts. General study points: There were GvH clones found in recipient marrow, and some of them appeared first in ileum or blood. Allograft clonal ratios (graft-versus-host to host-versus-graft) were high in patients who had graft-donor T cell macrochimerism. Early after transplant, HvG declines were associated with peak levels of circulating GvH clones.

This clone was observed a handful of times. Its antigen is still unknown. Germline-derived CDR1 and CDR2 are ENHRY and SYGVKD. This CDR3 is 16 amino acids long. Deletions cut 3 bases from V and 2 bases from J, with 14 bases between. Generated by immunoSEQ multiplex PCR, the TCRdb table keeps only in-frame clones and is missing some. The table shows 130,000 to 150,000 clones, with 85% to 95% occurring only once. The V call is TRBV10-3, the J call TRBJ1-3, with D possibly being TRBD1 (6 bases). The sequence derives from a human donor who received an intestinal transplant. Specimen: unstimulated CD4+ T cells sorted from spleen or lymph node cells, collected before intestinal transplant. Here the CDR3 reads CAISETGRWAGNTIYF. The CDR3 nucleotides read TGTGCCATCAGTGAAACAGGGCGGTGGGCTGGAAACACCATATATTTT.